This TCR beta chain was recovered during a study of blood T cell repertoires in COVID-19. CDR1 and CDR2 (germline): ENHRY, SYGVKD. The CDR3 covers 14 residues. J lost 6 bases, V lost 3 bases, and 4 bases had no gene match. The assay was immunoSEQ multiplex PCR, and TCRdb's table has in-frame clones only and misses some. The sample records about 46,000 clones, around 83% being singletons. Specimen: PBMCs or T cells enriched from blood (not recorded which). This chain uses TRBV10-3 with TRBJ2-7, with 11 nucleotides matching TRBD2. The source is a woman aged 45-65 years who had recovered from COVID-19. The CDR3 bases are TGTGCCATCAGTGAACTAGCGGGAGAGGTCGAGCAGTACTTC. It specifies CAISELAGEVEQYF.